This T cell receptor beta chain came from a study of cytomegalovirus exposure and HLA in healthy donors. Study results and limitations: TCR clusters originating in the first cohort tended to co-occur in the 120 validation repertoires, according to a later analysis. A classifier reportedly called cytomegalovirus status with high sensitivity and specificity. The study listed some 160 cytomegalovirus-associated TCR beta chains.

Germline CDR1 MNHEY, CDR2 SVGAGI. The CDR3 consists of 15 residues. J gave up 0 bases and V 0 bases, and 1 base lay outside the gene matches. The protocol was immunoSEQ multiplex PCR, while the TCRdb copy is restricted to in-frame clones and leaves out a portion. The repertoire holds about 200,000 clones, with around 88% as singletons. Details on this clone: Its antigen remains unknown.

This receptor was identified in a woman between 18 and 30 years old in good health and CMV-seronegative. The sample was PBMCs. The rearrangement links TRBV6-5 to TRBJ2-7, with TRBD2 identical over 8 bases. In nucleotides, the CDR3 is TGTGCCAGCAGTTACTCAGGGACTAGCTCCTACGAGCAGTACTTC. Protein sequence: CASSYSGTSSYEQYF.